This passage covers 8 T cell receptor beta chains from one sample sequenced in a study of a mutant IDH1 vaccine in newly diagnosed glioma. TCRdb keeps only in-frame clones here, not all; method: immunoSEQ multiplex PCR. The sample consists of roughly 70,000 clones, about 88% of them appearing once. No antigens are known for them. As for time point: week 11, during vaccination. Every vaccine dose comprised 300 ug of mutant IDH1 20-mer peptide plus topical imiquimod. This specimen consisted of PBMCs, obtained from a glioma patient whose treatment included an IDH1 peptide vaccine. Receptor source: a woman between 50 and 59 years old with glioma.

This rearrangement joins TRBV6-4 to TRBJ2-2; the D gene is possibly TRBD1 (6 bases). Between the trimmed V and J ends, which lost 2 bases and 6 bases, there was a span of 13 bases. The germline V gene encodes CDR1 MRHNA and CDR2 SNTAGT. The CDR3 is 15 amino acids. The CDR3 DNA follows: TGTGCCAGCAGTGACCGACAGGTTGGATCCGGGGAGCTGTTTTTT. Its translation is CASSDRQVGSGELFF.

This chain connects TRBV6-1 to TRBJ2-1; a weak D match, TRBD1 (6 bases). The CDR3 length is 14 residues. The germline V and J ends were trimmed by 6 bases and 6 bases, with 15 bases remaining between them. Germline CDR1 and CDR2: MNHNS and SASEGT. This CDR3 reads CASRAGDPLNEQFF. The CDR3 DNA is TGTGCCAGCAGAGCAGGGGATCCCCTCAATGAGCAGTTCTTC.

The J gene is TRBJ1-2, the V gene TRBV9, with D hard to call. This CDR3 spans 14 amino acids. Trimming stripped 1 base from V and 4 bases from J, with 11 bases between. Germline V gives CDR1 SGDLS, CDR2 YYNGEE. The CDR3 region is CASSVKGPSYGYTF. The CDR3 coding sequence is TGTGCCAGCAGCGTAAAAGGACCCAGCTATGGCTACACCTTC.

This clone occurred once. The chain is built from TRBV7-8 and TRBJ2-1, with 8 bases lining up with TRBD2. Trimming cost V 1 base and J 6 bases; bases outside gene matches: 2. The CDR3 covers 14 residues. Germline V gene lookup returns CDR1 SGHVS and CDR2 FQNEAQ. The DNA for the CDR3 is TGTGCCAGCAGCTTAGTCGGGGGGGCCAATGAGCAGTTCTTC. Protein product: CASSLVGGANEQFF.

The chain links TRBV5-1 to TRBJ1-1; D ambiguous. The germline V gene has CDR1 SGHRS and CDR2 YFSETQ. V lost 3 bases, J lost 0 bases, and 6 bases lay in between. The CDR3 runs to 13 residues. Written as DNA, the CDR3 is TGCGCCAGCAGCTCCAATATGAACACTGAAGCTTTCTTT. Protein: CASSSNMNTEAFF.

V usage is TRBV5-1 and J usage is TRBJ2-5, with unresolved D. Per the germline V gene, CDR1 is SGHRS and CDR2 is YFSETQ. The CDR3 runs to 16 residues. Trimming cost V 6 bases and J 2 bases, with 20 bases left between them. The CDR3 bases are TGCGCCAGCACCCGATCCCCTATCACAGTACAAGAGACCCAGTACTTC. Protein sequence: CASTRSPITVQETQYF.

The chain combines TRBV2 with TRBJ1-5, with 9 bases identical to TRBD1. This CDR3 comprises 15 residues. V lost 6 bases and J lost 5; bases outside the gene matches: 8. Germline assignment: CDR1 SNHLY and CDR2 FYNNEI. CDR3 sequence (DNA): TGTGCCAGCAGCCGGAAACAGGGGGCCGATCAGCCCCAGCATTTT. Protein sequence: CASSRKQGADQPQHF.

The V call is TRBV28, the J call TRBJ1-4; no firm D call. V was clipped by 6 bases and J by 7 bases, with 9 bases between them. This CDR3 has 12 amino acids. Germline V lookup: CDR1 MDHEN, CDR2 SYDVKM. CDR3 region: CASSSRREKLFF. The CDR3 DNA reads as TGTGCCAGCAGCTCCCGGCGTGAAAAACTGTTTTTT.